Following are 3 T cell receptor beta chains from one sample sequenced in a study of blood T cell repertoires in COVID-19 (TCRdb year 2020). Library generation was performed with the immunoSEQ multiplex PCR assay. TCRdb holds this immuneACCESS table with in-frame rearrangements only. Some clones are missing; in checked studies, unresolved V genes explain under half, and the rest has no known cause. The table for this sample lists 210,000 or so clones; less than 85% of them were counted only once. Of the sample, 1.8% falls within the top ten clones. Sequencing was done on a sample of PBMCs or T cells enriched from blood (not recorded which). The receptors originated from a man between 60 and 75 years old who had recovered from COVID-19.

The J gene is TRBJ2-1, the V gene TRBV24-1, with TRBD2 matching 7 bases. J was trimmed by 4 bases and V by 9 bases; bases with no gene match: 5. This CDR3 is built from 13 residues. From germline, CDR1 is KGHDR and CDR2 SFDVKD. The CDR3 sequence is CATGREGYNEQFF. The CDR3 nucleotides read TGTGCCACCGGGAGGGAGGGGTACAATGAGCAGTTCTTC.

The count of this clone is one. The J gene is TRBJ1-1, the V gene TRBV18; D gene uncertain. This CDR3 contains 14 residues. Trimming left V 3 bases short and J 4 bases short, with 12 bases between. Germline V lookup: CDR1 KGHSH, CDR2 LQKENI. CDR3 amino acids: CASSPEYLGTEAFF. In DNA, the CDR3 is TGTGCCAGCTCACCGGAGTATCTGGGCACTGAAGCTTTCTTT. Complete variable domain (other parts from reference TRBV18 and TRBJ1-1): NAGVMQNPRHLVRRRGQEARLRCSPMKGHSHVYWYRQLPEEGLKFMVYLQKENIIDESGMPKERFSAEFPKEGPSILRIQQVVRGDSAAYFCASSPEYLGTEAFFGQGTRLTVV.

The genes are TRBV20-1 and TRBJ1-4; D is unresolved. This CDR3 has 13 amino acids. The germline CDR1 and CDR2 sequences are DFQATT and SNEGSKA (reference sequence). With 3 bases removed from V and 0 bases from J, the gap between germline ends came to 5 bases. CDR3 DNA: TGCAGTGCTAGTTTCGCAACTAATGAAAAACTGTTTTTT. Encoded protein: CSASFATNEKLFF.